This T cell receptor (beta chain) was sequenced during a study of breast tumors, draining lymph nodes, adjacent tissues. The CDR3 runs 14 residues. Germline assignment: CDR1 DFQATT and CDR2 SNEGSKA (reference sequence). This clonotype was seen more than once but under ten times. Sequence at one end of the junction differs from germline and may be a read error. Breast cancer patients provided tissue from their axillary draining lymph nodes. TCRdb re-analysed the multiplex PCR reads in MiXCR, keeping a single row per CDR3 protein. This sample has 150,000 to 200,000 distinct CDR3 sequences, with 25% to 40% found just once.

The TCR originated in a female donor with breast cancer. Some clones in this sample may be carry-over from other donors' samples. The sample comprised axillary lymph node tissue. This chain joins TRBV20-1 and TRBJ2-1; the D gene is possibly TRBD2 (5 bases). CDR3 nucleotide sequence: TGCAGTGAGGTTAAGGCGGACTCCTACACTGAGCAGTTCTTC. It specifies CSEVKADSYTEQFF.